These 11 T cell receptor beta chains share one sample of origin, sequenced in a study of human T cells and chemical hapten exposure. One entry per CDR3 protein, called by TCRdb with MiXCR from the RACE reads. The sample lists around 110,000 distinct CDR3 sequences, around 10% occurring once. The sample's time point: patch test 1, 2 weeks after DPC sensitization. Indicated treatment: therapeutic diphenylcyclopropenone sensitization with weekly scalp DPC. Sequences were derived from whole blood, sampled in connection with sensitization to the hapten diphenylcyclopropenone (DPC). These receptors originate from a woman aged 45 to 65 with alopecia areata. Some clones in this sample may be carry-over from other donors' samples.

Only a few counts were recorded for this clonotype. The chain uses TRBV7-7 and TRBJ2-5, with D hard to call. Germline-derived CDR1 and CDR2 are SSHAT and FNYEAQ (reference sequence). The CDR3 spans 11 residues. The V end lost 4 bases, the J end lost 6 bases, and 6 bases lay between the germline ends. The CDR3 sequence is CASSSHQTQYF. Here the CDR3 DNA reads TGTGCCAGCAGCTCCCACCAGACCCAGTACTTC.

The chain has TRBV2 and TRBJ1-2, with D possibly matching TRBD1 (6 bases). There are 14 residues in the CDR3. Germline V gene sequence: CDR1 SNHLY, CDR2 FYNNEI. V was trimmed by 4 bases and J by 2 bases, leaving 11 bases between them. CDR3 protein: CASSGQGINYGYTF. CDR3 bases: TGTGCCAGCAGTGGCCAGGGGATAAACTATGGCTACACCTTC. Full variable domain (missing parts from reference TRBV2 and TRBJ1-2): EPEVTQTPSHQVTQMGQEVILRCVPISNHLYFYWYRQILGQKVEFLVSFYNNEISEKSEIFDDQFSVERPDGSNFTLKIRSTKLEDSAMYFCASSGQGINYGYTFGSGTRLTVV.

The table lists this clonotype with many counts. The chain recombines TRBV9 with TRBJ1-2; D is unresolved. The V and J ends lost 0 bases and 0 bases respectively, with 9 bases between them. The CDR3 covers 15 residues. Per the germline V gene, CDR1 is SGDLS and CDR2 is YYNGEE. Here the CDR3 DNA reads TGTGCCAGCAGCGTAGGGGCAGTACCTAACTATGGCTACACCTTC. It is translated as CASSVGAVPNYGYTF.

This clonotype was seen at least ten times. The chain couples TRBV7-9 to TRBJ2-7; perhaps TRBD2 as D (5 bases). V shed 3 bases and J shed 7 bases, with 13 bases lying between them. CDR1 SEHNR and CDR2 FQNEAQ come from the germline V gene (reference sequence). The CDR3 runs to 13 residues. CDR3 loop: CASSFSLADEQYF. Written as DNA, the CDR3 is TGTGCCAGCAGCTTTAGTCTAGCCGATGAGCAGTACTTC.

This sequence joins TRBV13 and TRBJ2-2; D gene uncertain. CDR1 is PRHDT and CDR2 is FYEKMQ in the germline V gene (reference sequence). V lost 4 bases, J lost 6 bases, and 6 bases lay in between. The CDR3 runs 12 residues. CDR3 in amino acids: CASSYLAGELFF. CDR3 coding DNA: TGTGCCAGCAGCTACCTAGCCGGGGAGCTGTTTTTT.

The chain combines TRBV6-5 with TRBJ1-1, with a possible D match to TRBD1 (5 bases). This CDR3 spans 13 amino acids. The V gene's germline CDR1 is MNHEY and CDR2 SVGAGI. Between the trimmed V and J ends, which lost 6 bases and 4 bases, there was a span of 12 bases. CDR3 sequence: CASSRDGATEAFF. The CDR3 DNA follows: TGTGCCAGCAGCCGGGACGGGGCCACTGAAGCTTTCTTT.

At least ten counts were recorded for this clonotype. The V and J genes are TRBV6-2 or TRBV6-3 and TRBJ2-4; no definite D call. The germline V and J ends were trimmed by 5 bases and 9 bases, with 8 bases remaining between them. Germline V gene data show CDR1 as MNHEY and CDR2 as SVGEGT. The CDR3 is made up of 11 amino acids. The CDR3 DNA is TGTGCCAGCAGTCCGGGTGGCATTCAGTACTTC. Its protein product is CASSPGGIQYF.

The table lists this clonotype with a few counts. The chain is built from TRBV28 and TRBJ1-4; the D gene is possibly TRBD1 (5 bases). The ends were cut back, 4 bases at V and 0 bases at J, with 9 bases in the middle. In germline, CDR1 is MDHEN, CDR2 SYDVKM. CDR3 size: 15 residues. Written as DNA, the CDR3 is TGTGCCAGCAGTTCAGGGTTTGCAACTAATGAAAAACTGTTTTTT. Translated: CASSSGFATNEKLFF.

The chain carries TRBV5-1 and TRBJ1-1; a possible D gene is TRBD1 (5 bases). V was trimmed by 3 bases and J by 3 bases, leaving 15 bases between them. CDR1 and CDR2 (germline): SGHRS, YFSETQ. The CDR3 length is 15 residues. DNA of the CDR3: TGCGCCAGCAGCTGGGACCGCCCACGGGACACTGAAGCTTTCTTT. The encoded protein is CASSWDRPRDTEAFF.

This clonotype has more than one count but fewer than ten. The chain recombines TRBV27 with TRBJ1-1, with D uncertain. Looked up from germline, CDR1 is MNHEY and CDR2 is SMNVEV (reference sequence). Deletions cut 2 bases from V and 1 base from J, with 14 bases between. This CDR3 has 16 residues. The CDR3 bases are TGTGCCAGCAGTTTAGATGAGCCAGGCCCGAACACTGAAGCTTTCTTT. Its protein is CASSLDEPGPNTEAFF.

The chain employs TRBV29-1 and TRBJ2-3; D remains unclear. Germline V CDR1 and CDR2: SQVTM, ANQGSEA. This CDR3 is built from 11 residues. Trimming shortened V by 5 bases and J by 6 bases, and 9 bases separated the two germline ends. CDR3 loop: CSVSRRDTQYF. The CDR3 DNA is TGCAGCGTTTCCCGGCGGGATACGCAGTATTTT.